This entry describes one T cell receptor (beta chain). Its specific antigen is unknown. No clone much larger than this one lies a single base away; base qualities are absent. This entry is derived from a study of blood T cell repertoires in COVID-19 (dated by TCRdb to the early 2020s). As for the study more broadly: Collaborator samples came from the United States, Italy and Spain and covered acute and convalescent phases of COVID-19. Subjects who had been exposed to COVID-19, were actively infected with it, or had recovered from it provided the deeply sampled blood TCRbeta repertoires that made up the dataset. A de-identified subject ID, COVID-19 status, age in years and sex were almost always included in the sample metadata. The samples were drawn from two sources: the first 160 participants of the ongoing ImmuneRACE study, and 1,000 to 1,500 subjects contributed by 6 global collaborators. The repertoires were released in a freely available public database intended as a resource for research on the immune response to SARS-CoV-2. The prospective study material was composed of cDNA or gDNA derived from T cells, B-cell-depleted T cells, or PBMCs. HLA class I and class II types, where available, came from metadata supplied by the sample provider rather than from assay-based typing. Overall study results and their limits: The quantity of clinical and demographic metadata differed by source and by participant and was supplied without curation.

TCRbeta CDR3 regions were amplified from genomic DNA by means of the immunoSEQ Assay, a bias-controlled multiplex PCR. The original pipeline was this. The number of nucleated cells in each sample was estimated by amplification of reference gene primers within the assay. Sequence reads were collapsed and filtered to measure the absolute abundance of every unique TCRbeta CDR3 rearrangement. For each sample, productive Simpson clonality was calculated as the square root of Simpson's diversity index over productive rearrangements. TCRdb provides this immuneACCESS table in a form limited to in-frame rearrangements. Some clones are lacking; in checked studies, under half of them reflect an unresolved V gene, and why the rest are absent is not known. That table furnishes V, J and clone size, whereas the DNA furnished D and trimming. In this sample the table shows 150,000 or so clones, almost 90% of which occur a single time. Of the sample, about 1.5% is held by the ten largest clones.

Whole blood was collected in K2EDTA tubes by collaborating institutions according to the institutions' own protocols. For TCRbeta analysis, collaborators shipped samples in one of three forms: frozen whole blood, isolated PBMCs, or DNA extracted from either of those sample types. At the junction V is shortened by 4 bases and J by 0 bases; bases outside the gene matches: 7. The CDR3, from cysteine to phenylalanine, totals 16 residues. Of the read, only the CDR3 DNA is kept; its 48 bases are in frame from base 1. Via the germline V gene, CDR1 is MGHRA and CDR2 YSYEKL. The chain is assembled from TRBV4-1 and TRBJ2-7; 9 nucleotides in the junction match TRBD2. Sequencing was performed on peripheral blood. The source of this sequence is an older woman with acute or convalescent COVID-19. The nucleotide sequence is TGCGCCAGCAGCCCTCTCCAGCGGGGGGACTCCTACGAGCAGTACTTC. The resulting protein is CASSPLQRGDSYEQYF.